This T cell receptor beta chain was retrieved from a study of PD-1 blockade in classical Hodgkin lymphoma. Remarks on this clone: What it binds is not known.

Assay: immunoSEQ multiplex PCR; the TCRdb copy retains only in-frame clones and omits some. The sample includes some 10,000 clones, 65% to 90% of them seen just once. Whole-study results and caveats: Nothing has yet pinned down what causes the repertoire differences, possibly disease activity or prior therapy. As was reported, newly diagnosed patients showed lower baseline TCR diversity than healthy donors did.

Time point: newly diagnosed, previously untreated cHL patient sample. The authors enriched CD8+ T cells from thawed PBMCs via magnetic negative selection. For comparison, PBMCs from newly diagnosed, untreated classical Hodgkin lymphoma were used. The junction had 10 bases not matched to a gene; V was cut back by 3 bases and J by 2 bases. This CDR3 spans 16 amino acids. Germline V lookup: CDR1 KGHSH, CDR2 LQKENI. The TCR was taken from a human donor with classical Hodgkin lymphoma. Sequencing was done on a sample of CD8+ T cells from blood. V is TRBV18 and J is TRBJ2-7; TRBD1 matches at 7 bases. The CDR3 DNA follows: TGTGCCAGCTCACCGTGGCCGAGACAGGGAACCTACGAGCAGTACTTC. As protein: CASSPWPRQGTYEQYF.